These T cell receptor beta chains were read from a single sample in a study of T cells after yellow fever vaccination. TCRdb re-derived calls from the 5' RACE reads in MiXCR, one entry per CDR3 protein. This table holds under 250,000 distinct CDR3 sequences, less than 9% found once. Sequences were derived from CD4+ T cells sorted from PBMCs, sampled 15 days after the yellow fever booster vaccination. The receptors were sampled from a man aged 25-40 years who received the YFV17D yellow fever vaccine. CDR3s include the opening cysteine and the closing phenylalanine or tryptophan. The order of the fields is CDR3 DNA, CDR3 protein, J gene, V gene, D gene, clone size, CDR3 length. A D gene is named only where the DNA matches it firmly. Part of the rows lack a size; the others show once, few, many or a class for expanded clones.

TGTGCCAGCAGCTTAGATCTTGGGGGAAGAAAGTATGGCTACACCTTC	CASSLDLGGRKYGYTF	TRBJ1-2	TRBV7-9	.	many	16
TGTGCCAGCAGTACCGAGCCCGGGACTAGCGGGAGTAGTTGGTACGAGCAGTACTTC	CASSTEPGTSGSSWYEQYF	TRBJ2-7	TRBV6-4	TRBD2	.	19
TGTGCCACCAGCAGAGGCCTTGGCGGGGGGATCTACGAGCAGTACTTC	CATSRGLGGGIYEQYF	TRBJ2-7	TRBV15	TRBD2	many	16
TGCAGTGCTAGCATAACAGGAGGCGAGACCCAGTACTTC	CSASITGGETQYF	TRBJ2-5	TRBV20-1	.	few	13
TGCAGCGTTGCACGGAATCAAGAGACCCAGTACTTC	CSVARNQETQYF	TRBJ2-5	TRBV29-1	.	many	12
TGTGCCAGCAGCTTAGCGGGGGTAGCCAAAAACATTCAGTACTTC	CASSLAGVAKNIQYF	TRBJ2-4	TRBV7-2	.	many	15
TGTGCCATCAGTGAGTTGCAGTACTACGAGCAGTACTTC	CAISELQYYEQYF	TRBJ2-7	TRBV10-3	.	few	13
TGTGCCAGCAGGGTGAGGGGGTACCAAGAGACCCAGTACTTC	CASRVRGYQETQYF	TRBJ2-5	TRBV7-2	.	.	14
TGTGCCAGCAGCTTAGAAGGGCCTTGGACAGGGGATAATGAAAAACTGTTTTTT	CASSLEGPWTGDNEKLFF	TRBJ1-4	TRBV11-2	TRBD1	many	18
TGTGCCAGCAGCCCTCCGGGACTAGCGCGCAAATACACAGATACGCAGTATTTT	CASSPPGLARKYTDTQYF	TRBJ2-3	TRBV11-2	TRBD2	few	18
TGCAGTGCTAGAACGCGGGAATCCACAGGCCCCCCCTACGAGCAGTACTTC	CSARTRESTGPPYEQYF	TRBJ2-7	TRBV20-1	.	.	17
TGTGCCAGCAGCCGCTTAGCGGGAAGCTCCTACAATGAGCAGTTCTTC	CASSRLAGSSYNEQFF	TRBJ2-1	TRBV6-5	TRBD2	.	16
TGTGCCAGCACTTATTTGAATGAGCAGTTCTTC	CASTYLNEQFF	TRBJ2-1	TRBV2	.	.	11
TGCAGTGCTAGCCGAAGGACCACAGATACGCAGTATTTT	CSASRRTTDTQYF	TRBJ2-3	TRBV20-1	.	many	13
TGTGCCAGCAGCATGACAGAGGGCTCCTACAATGAGCAGTTCTTC	CASSMTEGSYNEQFF	TRBJ2-1	TRBV11-2	.	few	15
TGCAGCGTCTGGGGCGATTTAGCCAAAAACATTCAGTACTTC	CSVWGDLAKNIQYF	TRBJ2-4	TRBV29-1	.	.	14
TGTGCCAGCAGCCTTAACGTAGCAACTAATGAAAAACTGTTTTTT	CASSLNVATNEKLFF	TRBJ1-4	TRBV7-8	.	few	15
TGTGCCACCAGCACGCAGGGAGGCGGGAGAATGGATGAGCAGTTCTTC	CATSTQGGGRMDEQFF	TRBJ2-1	TRBV15	TRBD2	many	16
TGTGCCATCTCTGGCCGCACAGATACGCAGTATTTT	CAISGRTDTQYF	TRBJ2-3	TRBV10-3	.	many	12
TGTGCCAGCAGCTTAGGGAGGGCTAGCGGGGCAAGCACAGATACGCAGTATTTT	CASSLGRASGASTDTQYF	TRBJ2-3	TRBV7-2	TRBD2	many	18
TGCGCCAGCAGCTTCTGGAACAGCGGGAGGGCCAGCGCCGGGGAGCTGTTTTTT	CASSFWNSGRASAGELFF	TRBJ2-2	TRBV5-1	TRBD2	few	18
TGCAGTGCTAGGTTGCCCTACAATGAGCAGTTCTTC	CSARLPYNEQFF	TRBJ2-1	TRBV20-1	.	few	12
TGTGCCAGCAAGGACAGCGGCTACGAGCAGTACTTC	CASKDSGYEQYF	TRBJ2-7	TRBV28	.	few	12
TGTGCCAGCAGCTTTGTTGGGGGTGAGCAGTTCTTC	CASSFVGGEQFF	TRBJ2-1	TRBV5-4	.	few	12
TGCAGTGCTAGGGCTGTAGAGGGGGCGGCCAACGTCCTGACTTTC	CSARAVEGAANVLTF	TRBJ2-6	TRBV20-1	TRBD1	many	15
TGCAGTGCTAGTGGGCAGCGGTGGGTCTACGAGCAGTACTTC	CSASGQRWVYEQYF	TRBJ2-7	TRBV20-1	.	.	14
TGTGCCAGCAGCTTAGTCGAGACAGGGGGGACAAACACTGAAGCTTTCTTT	CASSLVETGGTNTEAFF	TRBJ1-1	TRBV7-2	TRBD1	few	17
TGTGCCTGGAGGGACCGCGGGCTCGCCAAAAACATTCAGTACTTC	CAWRDRGLAKNIQYF	TRBJ2-4	TRBV30	.	.	15
TGCGCCAGCAGCTTGGTTGTAGCGGGGGACAATGAGCAGTTCTTC	CASSLVVAGDNEQFF	TRBJ2-1	TRBV5-1	TRBD2	many	15
TGTGCCAGCAGCAAGTTTCTAGCTTACGAGCAGTACTTC	CASSKFLAYEQYF	TRBJ2-7	TRBV3-1	.	.	13
TGTGCCAGCAGCTCGACCGGGACTAGAAGTAACAATGAGCAGTTCTTC	CASSSTGTRSNNEQFF	TRBJ2-1	TRBV7-9	TRBD2	few	16
TGTGCCAGCAGTTTAATCGCAGGGACCTACGAGCAGTACTTC	CASSLIAGTYEQYF	TRBJ2-7	TRBV28	.	many	14
TGCAGTGCTCTAAACCCGGGACCAATAACCCACGAGCAGTACTTC	CSALNPGPITHEQYF	TRBJ2-7	TRBV20-1	.	.	15
TGCAGTGCGCTGATTTCGGCGGCCGCGAACACTGAAGCTTTCTTT	CSALISAAANTEAFF	TRBJ1-1	TRBV20-1	.	few	15
TGCAGTGCTAGTCTCGGGACTTACTCCTACAATGAGCAGTTCTTC	CSASLGTYSYNEQFF	TRBJ2-1	TRBV20-1	.	few	15
TGTGCCAGCAGCCAAGATTTCCGTGGCGGTGGAGGAGAGACCCAGTACTTC	CASSQDFRGGGGETQYF	TRBJ2-5	TRBV4-2	.	.	17
TGTGCCATTGCGGAGGACCTCAATGAGCAGTTCTTC	CAIAEDLNEQFF	TRBJ2-1	TRBV7-9	.	many	12
TGCAGTGCTATCTTCAATGAGCAGTTCTTC	CSAIFNEQFF	TRBJ2-1	TRBV20-1	.	few	10
TGTGCCAGCAGCTCGTTTGGGTTACAAGAGACCCAGTACTTC	CASSSFGLQETQYF	TRBJ2-5	TRBV27	.	.	14
TGTGCCAGCAGCTTAAGCCCCGGGTTCGAGCAGTACTTC	CASSLSPGFEQYF	TRBJ2-7	TRBV7-2	.	few	13
TGCAGTGCTCTCGCCCTAGCGGGAGGCGCAGATACGCAGTATTTT	CSALALAGGADTQYF	TRBJ2-3	TRBV20-1	TRBD2	few	15